Each of the 27 T cell receptor beta chains below was sequenced from the same sample in a study of CD8 T cells in ankylosing spondylitis. TCRdb independently ran MiXCR on the 5' RACE reads; one entry per CDR3 protein. The sample holds a few hundred thousand distinct CDR3 sequences, around 10% seen once. Sequenced: blood, either unsorted or a sorted T cell fraction (not recorded which). The source of these receptors is a male donor with ankylosing spondylitis or in good health (not recorded which).

This clonotype was counted ten times or more. The rearrangement joins TRBV5-1 to TRBJ2-3; TRBD2 agrees at 13 bases. This CDR3 region has 16 residues. Germline CDR1 SGHRS, CDR2 YFSETQ. J gave up 1 base and V 2 bases, and 1 base lay outside the gene matches. In DNA, the CDR3 is TGCGCCAGCAGCTTTGGGACTAGCGGGGGCACAGATACGCAGTATTTT. Residues: CASSFGTSGGTDTQYF.

There are many counts of this clonotype. This chain uses TRBV3-1 with TRBJ2-3, with 7 nucleotides matching TRBD1. CDR1 LGHDT and CDR2 YNNKEL come from the germline V gene (reference sequence). V trimming: 9 bases; J trimming: 2 bases; junction bases outside the gene matches: 2. The CDR3 is made up of 12 amino acids. CDR3 in amino acids: CARGQSTDTQYF. DNA for the CDR3: TGTGCCAGGGGACAGTCCACAGATACGCAGTATTTT.

This clonotype was seen a handful of times. The genes are TRBV6-5 and TRBJ2-7; tentatively, D is TRBD2 (6 bases). V was cut by 4 bases and J by 4 bases, with 14 bases left in between. This CDR3 is 14 amino acids long. Germline V gene data show CDR1 as MNHEY and CDR2 as SVGAGI. The CDR3 here is CASSSQTRSYEQYF. In DNA, the CDR3 is TGTGCCAGCAGTTCTCAGACTAGATCTTACGAGCAGTACTTC.

This clonotype was detected many times. V and J are TRBV15 and TRBJ2-6; the D is unclear. This CDR3 comprises 16 residues. V was shortened by 5 bases and J by 2 bases, with 13 bases between the two germline ends. Germline V gene lookup returns CDR1 LNHNV and CDR2 YYDKDF (reference sequence). The CDR3 nucleotides read TGTGCCACCAGCGGACGCGACGGACCTGGGGCCAACGTCCTGACTTTC. Translated: CATSGRDGPGANVLTF.

V is TRBV21-1 and J is TRBJ2-3; the table assigns TRBD1, which was not confirmed against the DNA. TRBV21-1 is described as a pseudogene. This CDR3 comprises 16 residues. The DNA for the CDR3 is TGTGCCAGCAGATTACGGGGGGAAAGAAGTGAAGATACGCAGTATTTT. The encoded protein is CASRLRGERSEDTQYF.

This clonotype was seen ten or more times. The V call is TRBV27, the J call TRBJ2-7; no reliable D call. CDR3 length: 14 amino acids. V lost 5 bases and J lost 3, with 14 bases in between. Germline loops: CDR1 MNHEY, CDR2 SMNVEV (reference sequence). The CDR3 DNA follows: TGTGCCAGCAGTAAATCAAGGCCACTCTACGAGCAGTACTTC. This gives the protein CASSKSRPLYEQYF.

Many counts were recorded for this clonotype. This rearrangement joins TRBV27 to TRBJ2-1; no firm D call. Per the germline V gene, CDR1 is MNHEY and CDR2 is SMNVEV (reference sequence). The CDR3 has 14 residues. V gave up 2 bases and J gave up 3 bases, with 8 bases separating them. The CDR3 DNA is TGTGCCAGCAGTTTAAAGGACCACTACAATGAGCAGTTCTTC. It codes for CASSLKDHYNEQFF.

This clonotype appeared many times. The chain has TRBV7-2 and TRBJ1-1, with D unresolved. CDR1 is SGHTA, CDR2 FQGNSA, per germline. Between the trimmed V and J ends, which lost 3 bases and 1 base, there was a span of 3 bases. The CDR3 runs to 12 residues. The chain's CDR3 is CASSFPNTEAFF. The DNA for the CDR3 is TGTGCCAGCAGCTTCCCGAACACTGAAGCTTTCTTT.

This chain connects TRBV6-5 to TRBJ2-3; no clear D. The germline gives CDR1 MNHEY, CDR2 SVGAGI. The length of the CDR3 is 14 residues. The ends were cut back, 4 bases at V and 4 bases at J, with 12 bases in the middle. In nucleotides, the CDR3 is TGTGCCAGCAGTTTGGTCGGTCCCTCAGATACGCAGTATTTT. Translating gives CASSLVGPSDTQYF.

The rearrangement joins TRBV29-1 to TRBJ1-1, with a possible D match to TRBD1 (6 bases). The germline V gene encodes CDR1 SQVTM and CDR2 ANQGSEA. The CDR3 consists of 11 residues. V was cut by 7 bases and J by 1 base, with 7 bases left in between. CDR3 region: CSGGQNTEAFF. CDR3 DNA: TGCAGCGGGGGACAGAACACTGAAGCTTTCTTT. The variable domain in full, with the rest retrieved from reference TRBV29-1 and TRBJ1-1, is SAVISQKPSRDICQRGTSLTIQCQVDSQVTMMFWYRQQPGQSLTLIATANQGSEATYESGFVIDKFPISRPNLTFSTLTVSNMSPEDSSIYLCSGGQNTEAFFGQGTRLTVV.

This clonotype was counted ten times or more. Its ends do not fully match the called genes, so a read error is possible. V gene TRBV10-3 combines with J gene TRBJ2-2; D is possibly TRBD2 (6 bases). The CDR3 contains 13 residues. CDR1 and CDR2 from the germline V gene are ENHRY and SYGVKD. CDR3 coding DNA: TGTGCCATCAGAGGAGAGGGTGCCGGGGGGCTGTTTTTT. Translated: CAIRGEGAGGLFF.

The table lists this clonotype with many counts. This chain uses TRBV6-5 with TRBJ1-5; D uncertain. The germline V and J ends were trimmed by 0 bases and 3 bases, with 9 bases remaining between them. This CDR3 comprises 15 residues. CDR1 MNHEY and CDR2 SVGAGI come from the germline V gene. The CDR3 sequence is CASSYSRLPNQPQHF. The CDR3 DNA is TGTGCCAGCAGTTACTCGAGACTGCCCAATCAGCCCCAGCATTTT.

This clonotype was detected ten times or more. V is TRBV10-3 and J is TRBJ2-1, with 7 bases aligning to TRBD2. Germline V gives CDR1 ENHRY, CDR2 SYGVKD. Trimming removed 4 bases from V and 2 bases from J; junction bases left unmatched: 5. This CDR3 spans 15 amino acids. The CDR3 nucleotides are TGTGCCATCAGTGGTGGGGGGGTCACCTACAATGAGCAGTTCTTC. It codes for CAISGGGVTYNEQFF.

This clonotype was counted many times. This chain connects TRBV9 to TRBJ1-1; TRBD1 agrees at 11 bases. This CDR3 is 18 amino acids long. The ends lost 2 bases at V and 3 bases at J; junction bases unmatched: 12. In germline, CDR1 is SGDLS, CDR2 YYNGEE. The CDR3 nucleotides read TGTGCCAGCAGCGTCACCGCCGGGACAGGGGGAGGGTACACTGAAGCTTTCTTT. Translating gives CASSVTAGTGGGYTEAFF.

This clonotype was counted many times. The rearrangement links TRBV5-1 to TRBJ1-1; D uncertain. With 1 base removed from V and 4 bases from J, the gap between germline ends came to 17 bases. The CDR3 runs 16 residues. From germline, CDR1 is SGHRS and CDR2 YFSETQ. The CDR3 loop reads CASSLSGRGFGTEAFF. The CDR3 DNA follows: TGCGCCAGCAGCTTGAGCGGCCGAGGGTTTGGCACTGAAGCTTTCTTT.

This clonotype was counted many times. The chain joins TRBV20-1 to TRBJ2-1; D ambiguous. The V end lost 5 bases, the J end lost 0 bases, and 2 bases lay between the germline ends. The germline V gene has CDR1 DFQATT and CDR2 SNEGSKA (reference sequence). This CDR3 has 11 amino acids. This chain's CDR3 is CSAPSYNEQFF. In DNA form, the CDR3 reads TGCAGTGCTCCCTCCTACAATGAGCAGTTCTTC.

This clonotype was detected only a few times. This rearrangement joins TRBV2 to TRBJ2-1; TRBD2 agrees at 9 bases. The CDR3 is 15 residues long. With 6 bases clipped from V and 3 bases from J, the junction kept 6 bases outside the gene matches. CDR1 and CDR2 (germline): SNHLY, FYNNEI. CDR3 loop: CASRVAGVSYNEQFF. CDR3 bases: TGTGCCAGCAGGGTAGCGGGAGTAAGCTACAATGAGCAGTTCTTC.

This clonotype was found many times. The gene calls are TRBV5-1 and TRBJ2-2; D is possibly TRBD1 or TRBD2 (5 bases each). The V gene lost 2 bases and the J gene lost 7 bases, with 15 bases spanning the gap. Germline V gene data show CDR1 as SGHRS and CDR2 as YFSETQ. The CDR3 covers 15 residues. The CDR3 spells CASSFSRGIGGELFF. CDR3 in DNA: TGCGCCAGCAGCTTTTCACGGGGCATTGGCGGGGAGCTGTTTTTT.

This clonotype was counted many times. The chain links TRBV27 to TRBJ2-2; D unresolved. CDR1 is MNHEY and CDR2 is SMNVEV in the germline V gene (reference sequence). The CDR3 loop spans 12 amino acids. V shed 2 bases and J shed 6 bases, with 4 bases lying between them. The CDR3 DNA is TGTGCCAGCAGTTTACCAGCCGGGGAGCTGTTTTTT. It specifies CASSLPAGELFF.

The rearrangement joins TRBV21-1 to TRBJ1-6. TRBV21-1 is given as a pseudogene. The CDR3 is 16 residues long. CDR3 in amino acids: CASSKSILQPDSPLHF. The CDR3 DNA is TGTGCCAGCAGCAAGTCCATTTTGCAACCTGATTCACCCCTCCACTTT.

This chain uses TRBV7-9 with TRBJ2-7, with D possibly matching TRBD2 (6 bases). The CDR3 extends over 14 amino acids. Deletions cut 5 bases from V and 0 bases from J, with 11 bases between. The germline CDR1 and CDR2 sequences are SEHNR and FQNEAQ (reference sequence). CDR3 DNA sequence: TGTGCCAGCAGCCGACTAGTAAGCTCCTACGAGCAGTACTTC. Amino acids: CASSRLVSSYEQYF. Full variable domain (remainder filled in from reference TRBV7-9 and TRBJ2-7): DTGVSQNPRHKITKRGQNVTFRCDPISEHNRLYWYRQTLGQGPEFLTYFQNEAQLEKSRLLSDRFSAERPKGSFSTLEIQRTEQGDSAMYLCASSRLVSSYEQYFGPGTRLTVT.

This clonotype was counted many times. V gene TRBV5-1 combines with J gene TRBJ2-1, with 9 bases that match TRBD2. This CDR3 is built from 14 residues. Trimming cost V 2 bases and J 4 bases; bases outside gene matches: 1. Germline V gives CDR1 SGHRS, CDR2 YFSETQ. CDR3 loop: CASSFGLAYNEQFF. The CDR3 DNA reads TGCGCCAGCAGCTTCGGACTAGCGTACAATGAGCAGTTCTTC.

V and J are TRBV12-3 or TRBV12-4 and TRBJ2-6; D is perhaps TRBD1 (6 bases). V lost 3 bases to trimming and J lost 2 bases, with 11 bases between them. The CDR3 is made up of 16 amino acids. CDR3 bases: TGTGCCAGCAGTTTCGGGACATCAACTGGGGCCAACGTCCTGACTTTC. This sequence encodes CASSFGTSTGANVLTF.

This clonotype was observed at least ten times. The CDR3 region has the DNA TGCAGTGCTAGACACCCCCCTTCAGACTACGAGCAGTACTTC. Translating it yields CSARHPPSDYEQYF. The chain joins TRBV20-1 to TRBJ2-7, with D unclear. The CDR3 spans 14 residues. Germline values: CDR1 DFQATT, CDR2 SNEGSKA (reference sequence). Between the trimmed V and J ends, which lost 2 bases and 3 bases, there was a span of 14 bases.

Concerning this clonotype itself: Germline and junction disagree at one end, which may indicate a read error. The chain carries TRBV27 and TRBJ1-5; possible D gene TRBD1, 5 bases. Germline-derived CDR1 and CDR2 are MNHEY and SMNVEV (reference sequence). The CDR3 is 16 amino acids. The CDR3 reads CASSQQGPYGNQLQHF. The CDR3 region has the DNA TGTGCCAGCTCCCAGCAGGGACCCTATGGCAATCAGCTCCAGCATTTT.

This clonotype was detected ten times or more. The chain joins TRBV9 to TRBJ1-6; D gene unclear. V lost 3 bases and J lost 5, with 15 bases in between. CDR1 is SGDLS and CDR2 is YYNGEE in the germline V gene. CDR3 size: 16 residues. CDR3 nucleotides: TGTGCCAGCAGCGACCCCCCCGGCCAGAATAATTCACCCCTCCACTTT. Its translation is CASSDPPGQNNSPLHF.

Many counts were recorded for this clonotype. This rearrangement joins TRBV5-1 to TRBJ2-1, with D tentatively TRBD1 (6 bases). V was trimmed by 3 bases and J by 6 bases, leaving 7 bases between them. This CDR3 is built from 12 residues. Germline V gives CDR1 SGHRS, CDR2 YFSETQ. CDR3 residues: CASSSQGNEQFF. In DNA form, the CDR3 reads TGCGCCAGCAGCTCACAGGGCAATGAGCAGTTCTTC.